These T cell receptor beta chains were read from a single sample in a study of spatial heterogeneity in lung cancer. TCRdb used MiXCR to reprocess the 5' RACE reads, holding one entry per CDR3 protein. The sample has 95,000 to 120,000 distinct CDR3 sequences; 10% to 13% are singletons. Sample: PBMCs, taken at follow-up. The receptors stem from a female donor with early-stage non-small cell lung cancer. Each CDR3 is given without its conserved first and last residue.

v_call	j_call	cdr3_aa
TRBV19	TRBJ1-5	ASSMRDGHQPQH
TRBV7-2	TRBJ1-2	ASSYGGQTNYGYT
TRBV19	TRBJ1-2	ASSIPNRGQGAGSLGYT
TRBV28	TRBJ2-2	ASSLVTSGSPGELF
TRBV5-1	TRBJ2-7	ASSLGRISYEQY
TRBV18	TRBJ2-6	ASSPGQGSPGANVLT
TRBV6-5	TRBJ2-2	ASSYGPNTGELF
TRBV11-2	TRBJ2-1	ASSLTPRTTREHNEQF
TRBV3-1	TRBJ2-3	ASSQVGDTQY
TRBV5-5	TRBJ2-2	ASSLSGTRAPRELF
TRBV12-3/TRBV12-4	TRBJ1-5	ASLANSNQPQH
TRBV11-2	TRBJ2-3	ASSLDLTSGRIHTDTQY
TRBV6-5	TRBJ2-7	ASSYGDQSSYEQY
TRBV14	TRBJ2-3	ASSQDTGLAGTTDTQY
TRBV29-1	TRBJ2-3	SLATSTDTQY
TRBV5-6	TRBJ2-3	ASSIPSGRSTDTQY
TRBV10-2	TRBJ2-4	ASSESGLAGKLAKNIQY
TRBV6-1	TRBJ2-1	ASSQSYNEQF
TRBV29-1	TRBJ2-3	STRRNTDTQY
TRBV4-3	TRBJ1-5	ASSRQPGNQPQH
TRBV19	TRBJ2-5	ASSSVRPGLAKTQY
TRBV7-3	TRBJ2-3	ASSPSSGSADTQY
TRBV4-3	TRBJ2-1	ASSQNRWGEQF
TRBV9	TRBJ2-3	ASSVAQGADTQY
TRBV7-2	TRBJ2-5	ASSLGWLQY
TRBV5-1	TRBJ1-3	ASRPNAGPGNTIY
TRBV12-3/TRBV12-4	TRBJ2-1	ASSFGYPVANEQF
TRBV4-2	TRBJ2-1	ASSQDLDNEQF
TRBV20-1	TRBJ2-7	SASLTSGTYEQY
TRBV7-2	TRBJ1-1	ASSSLLNTEAF
TRBV3-1	TRBJ2-7	ASSQASGRSEQY
TRBV28	TRBJ1-2	ASSSRLQGNYGYT
TRBV27	TRBJ1-1	ASSRTQMNTEAF